A single sample gave rise to the 22 T cell receptor beta chains below, sequenced in a study of T cells after yellow fever vaccination. TCRdb processed the 5' RACE reads anew with MiXCR; each CDR3 protein has one entry. The sample has some 600,000 distinct CDR3 sequences; 17% are singletons. The input for sequencing was PBMCs, taken 4 to 6 days after the first yellow fever vaccination. The origin of the receptors is a young man who received the YFV17D yellow fever vaccine.

This clonotype has a handful of counts. This chain connects TRBV18 to TRBJ2-5; 7 bases fit TRBD1. The ends lost 4 bases at V and 5 bases at J; junction bases unmatched: 4. Germline CDR1 KGHSH, CDR2 LQKENI. The CDR3 contains 13 residues. CDR3 DNA: TGTGCCAGCTCACACGACAGGGAGGAGACCCAGTACTTC. Amino acids: CASSHDREETQYF.

The chain uses TRBV19 and TRBJ2-2; D is unresolved. The CDR3 totals 14 residues. Trimming left V 7 bases short and J 1 base short, with 10 bases between. The germline V gene has CDR1 LNHDA and CDR2 SQIVND (reference sequence). This chain's CDR3 is CASMVQRNTGELFF. The CDR3 DNA reads as TGTGCCAGTATGGTACAGAGGAACACCGGGGAGCTGTTTTTT.

V is TRBV11-2 and J is TRBJ1-4; no clear D gene. The CDR3 extends over 15 amino acids. Germline lookup yields CDR1 SGHAT and CDR2 FQNNGV. V was clipped by 1 base and J by 5 bases, with 11 bases between them. CDR3 DNA: TGTGCCAGCAGCTTAGTGGGCCGGGGAAATGAAAAACTGTTTTTT. It translates to CASSLVGRGNEKLFF.

This clonotype was detected a few times. The gene calls are TRBV4-2 and TRBJ2-2; D not resolved. Germline CDR1 is LGHNA and CDR2 is YNFKEQ. The V gene lost 3 bases and the J gene lost 0 bases, with 8 bases spanning the gap. The CDR3 runs to 15 residues. The CDR3 loop is CASSQGYANTGELFF. The CDR3 DNA is TGTGCCAGCAGCCAGGGATATGCGAACACCGGGGAGCTGTTTTTT.

This clonotype has more than one count but fewer than ten. The genes are TRBV12-3 or TRBV12-4 and TRBJ2-2; D not certain. V was clipped by 8 bases and J by 8 bases, with 9 bases between them. The CDR3 sequence is 11 residues long. The CDR3 coding sequence is TGTGCCAGCCACGTTGGGGGGGAGCTGTTTTTT. As protein: CASHVGGELFF.

The chain is built from TRBV4-3 and TRBJ2-3; D perhaps matches TRBD2 (6 bases). V was pared by 2 bases and J by 1 base, with 13 bases between. The CDR3 sequence is 16 residues long. Germline V CDR1 and CDR2: LGHNA, YSLEER. CDR3 residues: CASSQRDRGGTDTQYF. As DNA, the CDR3 is TGCGCCAGCAGCCAAAGAGATCGCGGGGGCACAGATACGCAGTATTTT.

The chain employs TRBV20-1 and TRBJ1-5; TRBD1 matches 7 bases. CDR3 length equals 15 residues. The germline V gene encodes CDR1 DFQATT and CDR2 SNEGSKA (reference sequence). The V gene end was trimmed by 2 bases and the J gene end by 3 bases; junction bases not matched to a gene: 7. The chain's CDR3 is CSARPTGTVNQPQHF. Written as DNA, the CDR3 is TGCAGTGCTAGACCGACCGGGACAGTCAATCAGCCCCAGCATTTT.

This clonotype was picked up one time. The chain combines TRBV20-1 with TRBJ1-1; D not resolved. Trimming removed 6 bases from V and 7 bases from J, with 18 bases in between. This CDR3 is built from 13 residues. The germline V gene has CDR1 DFQATT and CDR2 SNEGSKA (reference sequence). The CDR3 bases are TGCAGTGCCACCCCCCGGGTTGGGGATGAAGCTTTCTTT. This translates into CSATPRVGDEAFF.

This clonotype has a count of ten or more. The gene calls are TRBV12-3 or TRBV12-4 and TRBJ1-1; D gene ambiguous. Trimming took 4 bases from V and 1 from J, leaving 10 bases between them. The CDR3 is 14 residues long. This CDR3 reads CASSSRPRNTEAFF. The CDR3 DNA reads as TGTGCCAGCAGTTCCCGACCCCGGAACACTGAAGCTTTCTTT.

The CDR3 DNA follows: TGTGCCAGCAGTTTATCCCTGCGGAGGGTCCACAATGAGCAGTTCTTC. Protein sequence: CASSLSLRRVHNEQFF. The chain couples TRBV12-3 or TRBV12-4 to TRBJ2-1; tentatively, D is TRBD2 (6 bases). This CDR3 is built from 16 residues. The V and J ends lost 2 bases and 5 bases respectively, with 16 bases between them.

This clonotype was detected only a few times. The V gene is TRBV5-1, the J gene TRBJ2-2, with a tentative D call TRBD1 (6 bases). V was clipped by 6 bases and J by 2 bases, with 14 bases between them. CDR1 is SGHRS and CDR2 is YFSETQ in the germline V gene. CDR3 length: 15 amino acids. The CDR3 is CASKTGHVNTGELFF. The CDR3 DNA is TGCGCCAGCAAGACGGGACACGTTAACACCGGGGAGCTGTTTTTT.

The chain carries TRBV20-1 and TRBJ1-1, with 7 bases identical to TRBD1. The CDR3 is 14 residues long. With 5 bases clipped from V and 4 bases from J, the junction kept 10 bases outside the gene matches. Looked up from germline, CDR1 is DFQATT and CDR2 is SNEGSKA (reference sequence). CDR3 nucleotide sequence: TGCAGTGCTTGCTTCTCAGGGGGGGCCACTGAAGCTTTCTTT. Translation: CSACFSGGATEAFF.

The chain employs TRBV12-3 or TRBV12-4 and TRBJ2-3; D is ambiguous. CDR3 length equals 14 residues. Between the trimmed V and J ends, which lost 6 bases and 0 bases, there was a span of 10 bases. The CDR3 sequence: CASRPSRSTDTQYF. The CDR3 region has the DNA TGTGCCAGCAGACCCAGCCGTAGCACAGATACGCAGTATTTT.

The V gene is TRBV20-1, the J gene TRBJ1-5; D may be TRBD1 (6 bases). This CDR3 comprises 15 residues. V was trimmed by 3 bases and J by 4 bases, leaving 16 bases between them. Per the germline V gene, CDR1 is DFQATT and CDR2 is SNEGSKA (reference sequence). The CDR3 DNA reads TGCAGTGCTAGGCGGACAGCCTCGGGAAATCAGCCCCAGCATTTT. It specifies CSARRTASGNQPQHF.

The chain carries TRBV10-3 and TRBJ2-3; TRBD2 matches 13 bases. The CDR3 sequence is 15 residues long. With 4 bases clipped from V and 4 bases from J, the junction kept 2 bases outside the gene matches. Looked up from germline, CDR1 is ENHRY and CDR2 is SYGVKD. CDR3 coding DNA: TGTGCCATCAGTGTACTAGCGGGGGGGTCAGATACGCAGTATTTT. It yields the protein CAISVLAGGSDTQYF.

This clonotype was seen a handful of times. The genes are TRBV6-1 and TRBJ1-2; 8 bases match TRBD1. Trimming at V came to 5 bases and at J to 4 bases, leaving 15 bases not matched to a gene. The CDR3 has 17 residues. Germline values: CDR1 MNHNS, CDR2 SASEGT. The CDR3 here is CASSNARRQGNLYGYTF. DNA for the CDR3: TGTGCCAGCAGTAACGCCCGGCGACAGGGGAACCTCTATGGCTACACCTTC.

The genes are TRBV7-9 and TRBJ2-1, with a possible D match to TRBD2 (6 bases). The CDR3 contains 12 residues. V shed 2 bases and J shed 9 bases, with 8 bases lying between them. CDR1 and CDR2 from the germline V gene are SEHNR and FQNEAQ (reference sequence). DNA for the CDR3: TGTGCCAGCAGCTTATCGGAGGGTGAGCAGTTCTTC. It encodes CASSLSEGEQFF.

V gene TRBV7-9 combines with J gene TRBJ1-6; weak D call: TRBD1 (5 bases). Germline CDR1 is SEHNR and CDR2 is FQNEAQ (reference sequence). This CDR3 spans 14 amino acids. With 8 bases removed from V and 10 bases from J, the gap between germline ends came to 18 bases. This CDR3 is CASGGTVFSSPLHF. CDR3 nucleotides: TGTGCCAGCGGCGGGACTGTGTTTAGCTCACCCCTCCACTTT.

This clonotype was seen just once. This chain uses TRBV28 with TRBJ1-4; possibly TRBD1 for D (5 bases). Deletions cut 5 bases from V and 2 bases from J, with 12 bases between. This CDR3 has 15 residues. Germline loops: CDR1 MDHEN, CDR2 SYDVKM. The CDR3 region is CASSSSGHTNEKLFF. CDR3 bases: TGTGCCAGCAGTAGTTCCGGACATACTAATGAAAAACTGTTTTTT.

This chain connects TRBV7-9 to TRBJ1-4; 8 bases align to TRBD1. This CDR3 contains 14 residues. Germline values: CDR1 SEHNR, CDR2 FQNEAQ (reference sequence). J lost 7 bases, V lost 5 bases, and 6 bases had no gene match. The CDR3 region is CASSLDRVSEKLFF. The DNA of the CDR3 is TGTGCCAGCAGCCTGGACAGGGTATCTGAAAAACTGTTTTTT.

The J gene is TRBJ2-1, the V gene TRBV6-1; 14 positions agree with TRBD2. CDR3 length: 16 residues. Germline V gene lookup returns CDR1 MNHNS and CDR2 SASEGT. The J segment lost 3 bases and the V segment lost 4 bases, leaving 2 bases of the junction unmatched. CDR3 amino acids: CASSGTSGGNYNEQFF. The CDR3 nucleotides read TGTGCCAGCAGTGGGACTAGCGGGGGGAACTACAATGAGCAGTTCTTC.

This chain joins TRBV19 and TRBJ1-1; D is uncertain. The V and J ends lost 6 bases and 5 bases respectively, with 28 bases between them. Germline V gene sequence: CDR1 LNHDA, CDR2 SQIVND (reference sequence). This CDR3 is built from 18 residues. CDR3 amino acids: CASRPHGPKGWSVTEAFF. CDR3 coding DNA: TGTGCCAGTAGACCCCACGGCCCAAAAGGGTGGTCTGTGACTGAAGCTTTCTTT.